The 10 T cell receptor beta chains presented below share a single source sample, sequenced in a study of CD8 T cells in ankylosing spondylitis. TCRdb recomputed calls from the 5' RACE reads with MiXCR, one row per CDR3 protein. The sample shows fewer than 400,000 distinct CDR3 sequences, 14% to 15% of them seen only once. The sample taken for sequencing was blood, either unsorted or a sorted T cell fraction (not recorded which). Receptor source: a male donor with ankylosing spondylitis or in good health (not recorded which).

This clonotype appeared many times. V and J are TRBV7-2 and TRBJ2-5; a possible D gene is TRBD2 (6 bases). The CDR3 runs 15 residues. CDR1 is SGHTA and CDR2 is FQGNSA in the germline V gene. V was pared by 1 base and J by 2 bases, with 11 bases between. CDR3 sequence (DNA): TGTGCCAGCAGCTTAGTGGAGCGGGCGCAAGAGACCCAGTACTTC. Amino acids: CASSLVERAQETQYF.

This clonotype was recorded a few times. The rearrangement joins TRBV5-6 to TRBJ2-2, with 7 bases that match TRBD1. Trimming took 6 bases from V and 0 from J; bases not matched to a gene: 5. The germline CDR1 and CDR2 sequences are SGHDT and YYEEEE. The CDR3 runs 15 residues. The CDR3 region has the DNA TGTGCCAGCACTCGGGACAGATCGAACACCGGGGAGCTGTTTTTT. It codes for CASTRDRSNTGELFF.

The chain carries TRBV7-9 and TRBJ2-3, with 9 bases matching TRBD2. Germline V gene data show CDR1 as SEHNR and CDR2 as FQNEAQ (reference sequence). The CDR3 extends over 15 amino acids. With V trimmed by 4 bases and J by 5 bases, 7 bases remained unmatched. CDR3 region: CASSSASGVRDTQYF. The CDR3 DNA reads TGTGCCAGCAGCTCGGCTAGCGGGGTCCGAGATACGCAGTATTTT. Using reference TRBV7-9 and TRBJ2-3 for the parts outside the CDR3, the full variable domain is DTGVSQNPRHKITKRGQNVTFRCDPISEHNRLYWYRQTLGQGPEFLTYFQNEAQLEKSRLLSDRFSAERPKGSFSTLEIQRTEQGDSAMYLCASSSASGVRDTQYFGPGTRLTVL.

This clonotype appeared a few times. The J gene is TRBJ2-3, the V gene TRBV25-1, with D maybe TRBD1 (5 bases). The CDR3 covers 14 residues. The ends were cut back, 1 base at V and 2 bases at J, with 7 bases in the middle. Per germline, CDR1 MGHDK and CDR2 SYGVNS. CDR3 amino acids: CASSELGVTDTQYF. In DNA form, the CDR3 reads TGTGCCAGCAGTGAATTAGGGGTCACAGATACGCAGTATTTT.

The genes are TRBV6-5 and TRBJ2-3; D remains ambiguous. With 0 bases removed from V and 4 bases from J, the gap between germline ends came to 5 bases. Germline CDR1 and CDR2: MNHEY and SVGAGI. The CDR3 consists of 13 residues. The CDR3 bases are TGTGCCAGCAGTTACTCCTCCCCAGATACGCAGTATTTT. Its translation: CASSYSSPDTQYF.

The CDR3 here is CASTPARLLGTGELFF. CDR3 coding DNA: TGTGCCAGCACCCCAGCGAGACTGCTAGGCACCGGGGAGCTGTTTTTT. J is TRBJ2-2 and V is TRBV12-3 or TRBV12-4; no clear D. The CDR3 consists of 16 residues. With 7 bases removed from V and 4 bases from J, the gap between germline ends came to 19 bases.

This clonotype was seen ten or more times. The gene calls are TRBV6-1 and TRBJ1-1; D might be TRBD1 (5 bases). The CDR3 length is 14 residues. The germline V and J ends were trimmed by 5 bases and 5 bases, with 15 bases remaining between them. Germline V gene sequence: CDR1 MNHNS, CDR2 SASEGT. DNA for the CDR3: TGTGCCAGCAGTCTTCATGGGGGGGGGACTGAAGCTTTCTTT. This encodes CASSLHGGGTEAFF.

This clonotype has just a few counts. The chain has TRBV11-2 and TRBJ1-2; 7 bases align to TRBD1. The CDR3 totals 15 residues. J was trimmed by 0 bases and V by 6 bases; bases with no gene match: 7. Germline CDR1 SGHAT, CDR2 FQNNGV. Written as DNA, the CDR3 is TGTGCCAGCAGGCCCGGGACAGCATCTAACTATGGCTACACCTTC. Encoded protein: CASRPGTASNYGYTF.

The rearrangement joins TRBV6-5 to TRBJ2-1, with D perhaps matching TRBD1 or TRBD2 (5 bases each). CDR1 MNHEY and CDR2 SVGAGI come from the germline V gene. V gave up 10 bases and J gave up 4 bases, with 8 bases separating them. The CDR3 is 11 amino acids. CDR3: CATEGYNEQFF. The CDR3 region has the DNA TGTGCCACCGAGGGGTACAATGAGCAGTTCTTC.

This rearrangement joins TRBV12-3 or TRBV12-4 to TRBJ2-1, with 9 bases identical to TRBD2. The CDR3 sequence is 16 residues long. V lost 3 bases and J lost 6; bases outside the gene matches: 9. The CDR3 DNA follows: TGTGCCAGCAGTTTCCGCGGGGGGGGGCTTAGCAATGAGCAGTTCTTC. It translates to CASSFRGGGLSNEQFF.